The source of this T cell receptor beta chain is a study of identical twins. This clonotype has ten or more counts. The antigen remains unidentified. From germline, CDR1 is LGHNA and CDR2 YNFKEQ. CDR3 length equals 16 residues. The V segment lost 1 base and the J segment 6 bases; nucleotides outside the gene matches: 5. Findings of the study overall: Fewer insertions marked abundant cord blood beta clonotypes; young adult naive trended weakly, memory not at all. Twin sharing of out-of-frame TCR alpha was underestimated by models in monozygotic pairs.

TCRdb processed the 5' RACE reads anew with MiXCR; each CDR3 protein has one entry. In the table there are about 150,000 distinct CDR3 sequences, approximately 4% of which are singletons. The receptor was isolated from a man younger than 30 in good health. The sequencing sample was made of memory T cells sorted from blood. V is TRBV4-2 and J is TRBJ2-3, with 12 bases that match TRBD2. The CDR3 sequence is CASSQGGGLAGDTQYF. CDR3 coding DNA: TGTGCCAGCAGCCAAGGGGGCGGACTAGCGGGGGATACGCAGTATTTT.